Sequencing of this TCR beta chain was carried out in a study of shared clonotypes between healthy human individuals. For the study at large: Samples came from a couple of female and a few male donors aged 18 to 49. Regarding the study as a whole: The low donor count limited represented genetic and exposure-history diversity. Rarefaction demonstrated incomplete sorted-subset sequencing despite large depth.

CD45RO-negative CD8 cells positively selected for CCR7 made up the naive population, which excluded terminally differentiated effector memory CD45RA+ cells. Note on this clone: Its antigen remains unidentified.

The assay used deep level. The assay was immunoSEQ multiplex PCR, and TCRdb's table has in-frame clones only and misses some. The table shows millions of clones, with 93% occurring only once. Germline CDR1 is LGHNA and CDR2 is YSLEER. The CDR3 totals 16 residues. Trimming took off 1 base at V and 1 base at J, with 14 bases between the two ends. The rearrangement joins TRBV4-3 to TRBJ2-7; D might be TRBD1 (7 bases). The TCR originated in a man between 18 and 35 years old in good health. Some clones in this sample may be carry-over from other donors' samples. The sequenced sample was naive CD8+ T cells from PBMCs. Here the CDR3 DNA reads TGCGCCAGCAGCCAAGCCTGGGGGGACAGATCCTACGAGCAGTACTTC. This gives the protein CASSQAWGDRSYEQYF.